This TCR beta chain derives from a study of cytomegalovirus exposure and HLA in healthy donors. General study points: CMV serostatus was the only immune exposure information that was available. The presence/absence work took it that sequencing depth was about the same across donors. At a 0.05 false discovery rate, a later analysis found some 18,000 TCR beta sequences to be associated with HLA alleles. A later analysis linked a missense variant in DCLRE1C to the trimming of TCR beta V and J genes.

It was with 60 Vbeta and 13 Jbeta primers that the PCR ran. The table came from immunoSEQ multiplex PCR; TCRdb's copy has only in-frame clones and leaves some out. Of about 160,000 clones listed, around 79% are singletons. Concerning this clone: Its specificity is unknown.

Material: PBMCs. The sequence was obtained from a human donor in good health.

The CDR3 sequence is CASGPSPDRLGGYTF. CDR3 bases: TGTGCTAGTGGTCCCTCCCCGGACAGGTTGGGTGGCTACACCTTC. The rearrangement links TRBV12-5 to TRBJ1-2; 7 bases match TRBD1. J was trimmed by 7 bases and V by 5 bases; bases with no gene match: 13. The V gene's germline CDR1 is LGHNT and CDR2 FRNRAP. CDR3 size: 15 residues.